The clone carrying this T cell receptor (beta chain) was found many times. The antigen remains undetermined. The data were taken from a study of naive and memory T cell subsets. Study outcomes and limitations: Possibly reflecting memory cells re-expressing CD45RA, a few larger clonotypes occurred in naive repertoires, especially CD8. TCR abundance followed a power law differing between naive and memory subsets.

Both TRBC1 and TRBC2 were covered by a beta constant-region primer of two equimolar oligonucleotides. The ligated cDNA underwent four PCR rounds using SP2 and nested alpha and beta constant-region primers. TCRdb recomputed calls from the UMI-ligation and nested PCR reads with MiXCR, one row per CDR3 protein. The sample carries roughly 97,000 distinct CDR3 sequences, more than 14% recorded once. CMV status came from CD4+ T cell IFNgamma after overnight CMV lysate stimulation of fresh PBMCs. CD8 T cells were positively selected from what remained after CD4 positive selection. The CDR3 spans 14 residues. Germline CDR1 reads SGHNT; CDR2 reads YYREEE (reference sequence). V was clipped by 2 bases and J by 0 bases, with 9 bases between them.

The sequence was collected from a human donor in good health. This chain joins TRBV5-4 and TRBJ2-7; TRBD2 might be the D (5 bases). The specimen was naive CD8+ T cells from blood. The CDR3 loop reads CASSFGRGSYEQYF. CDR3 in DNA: TGTGCCAGCAGCTTTGGTCGGGGCTCCTACGAGCAGTACTTC. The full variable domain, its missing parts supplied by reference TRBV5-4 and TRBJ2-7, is ETGVTQSPTHLIKTRGQQVTLRCSSQSGHNTVSWYQQALGQGPQFIFQYYREEENGRGNFPPRFSGLQFPNYSSELNVNALELDDSALYLCASSFGRGSYEQYFGPGTRLTVT.